This T cell receptor beta chain was captured in a study of blood T cell repertoires in COVID-19 (dated by TCRdb to 2018 to 2020). For context, the study as a whole: Samples covering the acute and convalescent phases of COVID-19 were provided by collaborators in the United States, Italy and Spain. Deeply sampled blood TCRbeta repertoires from subjects exposed to, actively infected with, or recovered from COVID-19 were included in the dataset. The prospective study material was composed of cDNA or gDNA derived from T cells, B-cell-depleted T cells, or PBMCs. The repertoires were made available in a free public database intended to serve as a resource for research on the immune response to SARS-CoV-2. Nearly every sample came with metadata listing a de-identified subject ID, COVID-19 status, age in years and sex. HLA class I and class II types, where available, came from metadata supplied by the sample provider rather than from assay-based typing. Samples were obtained from the ongoing ImmuneRACE study (first 160 participants) and from 1,200 or so subjects provided by 6 global collaborators. Overall study outcomes, separate from this receptor: Clinical and demographic metadata were provided uncurated, with the amount varying by source and participant.

Collaborating institutions collected whole blood in K2EDTA tubes following their own protocols. For TCRbeta analysis, collaborators shipped samples in one of three forms: frozen whole blood, isolated PBMCs, or DNA extracted from either of those sample types. Details on this clone: This receptor's antigen is unknown. No much larger clone exists at a distance of one base, and base qualities are not known.

TCRbeta CDR3 regions were amplified from genomic DNA by means of the immunoSEQ Assay, a bias-controlled multiplex PCR. Per the authors' processing: The number of nucleated cells in each sample was estimated by amplification of reference gene primers within the assay. To quantify the absolute abundance of each unique TCRbeta CDR3 rearrangement, sequence reads were collapsed and filtered. For each sample, productive Simpson clonality was calculated as the square root of Simpson's diversity index over productive rearrangements. Sourced from immuneACCESS, this table was stored by TCRdb with only in-frame sequences that have V and J called. A share of the clones is absent; for the studies checked, an unresolved V gene accounts for under half, and the remainder has no known explanation. That table gives V, J and clone size, and the DNA gave D and trimming. The sample table records under 200,000 clones; 60% to 80% of these occur just once. The ten largest clones represent roughly 3.1% of the sample.

V lost 0 bases and J lost 1 base; the stretch between them is 7 bases long. CDR1 SGHRS and CDR2 YFSETQ were looked up in the germline V gene. Inclusive of the bounding cysteine and phenylalanine, the CDR3 is 14 residues long. Only CDR3 DNA is held: 42 bases, read in frame from base 1. Rearrangement joined TRBV5-1 to TRBJ1-1, with no reliable assignment of the D segment. Input material: peripheral blood. The receptor's source is a man in his 70s with acute or convalescent COVID-19. The CDR3 amino acid sequence is: CASSLVTENTEAFF. The bases are TGCGCCAGCAGCTTGGTAACAGAGAACACTGAAGCTTTCTTT.